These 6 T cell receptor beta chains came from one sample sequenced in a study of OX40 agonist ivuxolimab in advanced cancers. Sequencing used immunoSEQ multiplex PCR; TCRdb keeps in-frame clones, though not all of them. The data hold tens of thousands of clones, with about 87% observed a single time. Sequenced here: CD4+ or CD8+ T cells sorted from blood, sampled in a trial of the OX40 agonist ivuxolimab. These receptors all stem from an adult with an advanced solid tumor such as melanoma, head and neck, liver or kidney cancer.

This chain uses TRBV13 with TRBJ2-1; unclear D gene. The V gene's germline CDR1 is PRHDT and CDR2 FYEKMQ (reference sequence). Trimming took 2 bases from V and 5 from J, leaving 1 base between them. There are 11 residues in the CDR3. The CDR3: CASSLNNEQFF. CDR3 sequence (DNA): TGTGCCAGCAGCTTAAACAATGAGCAGTTCTTC.

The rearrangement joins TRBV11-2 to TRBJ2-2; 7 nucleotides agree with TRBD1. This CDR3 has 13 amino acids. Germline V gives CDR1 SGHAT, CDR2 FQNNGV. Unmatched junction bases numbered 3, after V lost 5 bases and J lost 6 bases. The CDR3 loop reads CASSPGGPGELFF. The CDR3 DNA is TGTGCCAGCAGCCCAGGGGGACCCGGGGAGCTGTTTTTT.

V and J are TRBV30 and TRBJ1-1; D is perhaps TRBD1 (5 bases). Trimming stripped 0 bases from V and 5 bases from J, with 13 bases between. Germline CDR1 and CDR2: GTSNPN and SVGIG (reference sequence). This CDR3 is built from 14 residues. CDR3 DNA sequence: TGTGCCTGGAGTGTAGCCAGGGTCTTAACTGAAGCTTTCTTT. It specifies CAWSVARVLTEAFF.

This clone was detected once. The CDR3 bases are TGTGCCTGGATCCAAGAGGGTTTCCTGGGCGAGCAGTACTTC. Its protein product is CAWIQEGFLGEQYF. This rearrangement joins TRBV30 to TRBJ2-7; tentatively, D is TRBD2 (5 bases). Germline CDR1 and CDR2: GTSNPN and SVGIG (reference sequence). V was clipped by 4 bases and J by 6 bases, with 19 bases between them. The CDR3 has 14 amino acids.

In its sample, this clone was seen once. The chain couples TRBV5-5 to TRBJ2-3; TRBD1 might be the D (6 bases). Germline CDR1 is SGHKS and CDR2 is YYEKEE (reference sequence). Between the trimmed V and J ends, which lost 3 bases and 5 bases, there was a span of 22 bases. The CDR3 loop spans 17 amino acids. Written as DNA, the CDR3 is TGTGCCAGCAGCTCCTCCAGGGGTTATGGGCCGGGAGATACGCAGTATTTT. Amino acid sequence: CASSSSRGYGPGDTQYF.

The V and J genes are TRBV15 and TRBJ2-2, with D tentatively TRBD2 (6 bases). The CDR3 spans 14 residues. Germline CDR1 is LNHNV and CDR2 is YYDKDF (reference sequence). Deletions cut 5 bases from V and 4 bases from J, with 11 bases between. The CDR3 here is CATSESGVTGELFF. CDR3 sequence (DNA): TGTGCCACCAGCGAGTCGGGGGTCACCGGGGAGCTGTTTTTT.